This T cell receptor beta chain was sequenced during a study of Ad26.COV2.S vaccination and SARS-CoV-2 variants. V lost 2 bases and J lost 5, with 13 bases in between. In germline, CDR1 is MDHEN, CDR2 SYDVKM. CDR3 size: 15 residues. Treatment denoted: over 15 received Ad26.COV2.S at low or high dose, single or two shots; 5 received placebo; per-sample allocation not given. The samples were gathered on day 63 after the first injection of vaccine or placebo. The assay was immunoSEQ multiplex PCR, and TCRdb's table has in-frame clones only and misses some. The sample carries hundreds of thousands of clones, about 89% recorded once.

Sequenced material: peripheral blood, taken in a trial of Ad26.COV2.S vaccine versus placebo. V and J are TRBV28 and TRBJ1-5, with D unclear. The clonotype originates from a person aged 18-60 years who received the Ad26.COV2.S COVID-19 vaccine or a placebo. CDR3 in amino acids: CASSLRVWGDQPQHF. For the CDR3, the DNA is TGTGCCAGCAGTTTAAGGGTCTGGGGAGATCAGCCCCAGCATTTT.